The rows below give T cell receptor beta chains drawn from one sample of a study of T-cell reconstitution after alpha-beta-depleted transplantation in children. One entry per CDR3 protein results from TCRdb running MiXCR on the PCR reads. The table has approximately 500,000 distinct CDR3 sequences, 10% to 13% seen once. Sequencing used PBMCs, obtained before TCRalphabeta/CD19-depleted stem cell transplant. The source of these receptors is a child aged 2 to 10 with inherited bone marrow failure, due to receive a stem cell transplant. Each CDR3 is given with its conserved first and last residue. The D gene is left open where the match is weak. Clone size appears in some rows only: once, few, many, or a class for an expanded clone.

CASSPNQGAYGYTF,TGTGCCAGCTCACCCAACCAGGGGGCCTATGGCTACACCTTC,.,TRBV18,TRBD1,TRBJ1-2
CASGRSYGTGGPTDTQYF,TGTGCCAGCGGAAGATCCTACGGGACGGGAGGGCCGACAGATACGCAGTATTTT,many,TRBV12-3/TRBV12-4,TRBD2,TRBJ2-3
CASSLSGVGQPQHF,TGTGCCAGCAGTTTATCTGGGGTAGGGCAGCCCCAGCATTTT,many,TRBV28,.,TRBJ1-5
CASSSGFGGYEQYF,TGTGCCAGCAGCTCTGGGTTCGGTGGCTACGAGCAGTACTTC,many,TRBV7-6,.,TRBJ2-7
CASSRPGQSYEQYF,TGTGCCAGCAGCCGCCCGGGACAGTCCTACGAGCAGTACTTC,many,TRBV7-2,TRBD1,TRBJ2-7
CASSAATPGSGELFF,TGTGCCAGCTCCGCGGCGACCCCGGGCAGCGGGGAGCTGTTTTTT,.,TRBV18,.,TRBJ2-2
CASSLGPQGTTDTQYF,TGTGCCAGCAGCTTAGGGCCCCAGGGTACCACAGATACGCAGTATTTT,many,TRBV7-2,.,TRBJ2-3
CASSLIPGSPSGNTIYF,TGTGCCAGCAGCTTAATCCCAGGAAGCCCCTCTGGAAACACCATATATTTT,many,TRBV7-2,.,TRBJ1-3
CASSSPPKAPYNEQFF,TGTGCCAGCAGCTCCCCCCCCAAGGCCCCCTACAATGAGCAGTTCTTC,.,TRBV7-9,.,TRBJ2-1
CASSLGSLPNEQFF,TGTGCCAGCAGCTTAGGTTCGCTGCCCAATGAGCAGTTCTTC,.,TRBV7-9,.,TRBJ2-1
CSVVGGLGEQFF,TGCAGCGTTGTTGGGGGCTTGGGGGAGCAGTTCTTC,many,TRBV29-1,.,TRBJ2-1
CASSLAAPIAYNEQFF,TGTGCCAGCAGTTTAGCAGCGCCTATCGCCTACAATGAGCAGTTCTTC,many,TRBV6-5,.,TRBJ2-1
CASSLTSLSNTGELFF,TGTGCCAGCTCACTTACATCCCTCTCCAACACCGGGGAGCTGTTTTTT,.,TRBV18,.,TRBJ2-2
CSESTLQETQYF,TGCAGCGAATCGACCCTTCAAGAGACCCAGTACTTC,.,TRBV29-1,.,TRBJ2-5
CASSYTRAYEQYF,TGTGCCAGCAGTTATACCAGGGCCTACGAGCAGTACTTC,many,TRBV6-5,.,TRBJ2-7
CASSLVAQGSDTQYF,TGTGCCAGCAGCTTAGTTGCGCAGGGCTCAGATACGCAGTATTTT,many,TRBV7-2,.,TRBJ2-3
CASSYDLPRSYNEQFF,TGTGCCAGCAGTTACGATCTTCCTCGCTCCTACAATGAGCAGTTCTTC,many,TRBV6-5,.,TRBJ2-1
CASSSAPGHSTDTQYF,TGTGCCAGCAGCTCCGCCCCGGGACATAGCACAGATACGCAGTATTTT,many,TRBV7-6,.,TRBJ2-3
CATSDSGHHEQYF,TGTGCCACCAGTGATTCAGGCCACCACGAGCAGTACTTC,many,TRBV24-1,.,TRBJ2-7
CASSSAGTKYF,TGTGCCAGCAGTTCGGCAGGCACTAAGTACTTC,.,TRBV12-3/TRBV12-4,.,TRBJ2-5
CASSQDGSGLGEAFF,TGCGCCAGCAGCCAAGACGGATCGGGTTTGGGGGAAGCTTTCTTT,many,TRBV4-1,.,TRBJ1-1
CASSPMAESGLGEQFF,TGTGCCAGCAGTCCGATGGCGGAGTCGGGCTTAGGTGAGCAGTTCTTC,.,TRBV28,.,TRBJ2-1
CASSPRQGGYTDTQYF,TGTGCCAGCAGCCCCAGACAGGGGGGGTACACAGATACGCAGTATTTT,many,TRBV28,TRBD1,TRBJ2-3
CASSLGTGAEQYF,TGTGCCAGCAGCTTAGGGACAGGGGCCGAGCAGTACTTC,few,TRBV7-2,TRBD1,TRBJ2-7
CASSTGQDLANVLTF,TGTGCCAGCAGCACCGGACAGGATCTGGCCAACGTCCTGACTTTC,many,TRBV9,TRBD1,TRBJ2-6
CASSQKPAGVNYNEQFF,TGCGCCAGCAGCCAAAAGCCCGCGGGAGTAAACTACAATGAGCAGTTCTTC,many,TRBV4-3,TRBD2,TRBJ2-1
CASSQETYNEQFF,TGTGCCAGCAGCCAAGAGACCTACAATGAGCAGTTCTTC,many,TRBV4-2,.,TRBJ2-1